These T cell receptor beta chains were read from a single sample in a study of type 1 and type 2 diabetes patients. TCRdb independently ran MiXCR on the multiplex PCR reads; one entry per CDR3 protein. The sample holds 280,000 or so distinct CDR3 sequences, around 47% seen once. What was sequenced was peripheral blood mononuclear cells (PBMCs). Receptor source: a man younger than 35 with type 2 diabetes. Each CDR3 is given with its conserved first and last residue. D genes are given only for firm matches. Clone size is shown for a subset of rows, as once, few, many or a class of expanded clone.

V	size	J	D	CDR3
TRBV7-2	once	TRBJ1-1	.	CASSLDRGNTEAFF
TRBV7-9	.	TRBJ1-2	.	CASSPLDGYTF
TRBV7-3	.	TRBJ2-7	TRBD2	CASSVTSGGVGTYEQYF
TRBV2	.	TRBJ2-3	TRBD2	CASSPLAGTDTQYF
TRBV2	many	TRBJ1-1	.	CASLWRVNTEAFF
TRBV6-2/TRBV6-3	.	TRBJ1-1	.	CASSYSNDQDEAFF
TRBV6-5	.	TRBJ1-2	TRBD1	CASKLNRGPVGYTF
TRBV12-3/TRBV12-4	.	TRBJ2-5	.	CASSLIGLEETQYF
TRBV29-1	.	TRBJ2-1	TRBD2	CSVEVASGREYEQFF
TRBV4-1	.	TRBJ2-7	TRBD2	CASSQASGGALDEQYF
TRBV25-1	.	TRBJ2-3	.	CASNGGKVSDGTDTQYF
TRBV2	.	TRBJ1-4	.	CASSERGTNEKLFF
TRBV27	.	TRBJ2-1	.	CASSLLSQGKNEQFF
TRBV6-6	.	TRBJ2-7	.	CASSRTLPSSYEQYF
TRBV29-1	.	TRBJ1-2	.	CSVTQSNYGYTF
TRBV7-9	.	.	.	CASSFSIGERQFF
TRBV29-1	.	TRBJ2-7	.	CSATVGEPSYEQYF
TRBV2	.	TRBJ1-6	TRBD1	CASSEEGQPYNSPLHF
TRBV7-3	few	TRBJ2-1	TRBD2	CASSTSGTSGDEQFF
TRBV7-2	.	TRBJ1-6	.	CATRTVYNSPLHF
TRBV27	.	.	.	CASRHSNNEQFF
TRBV15	many	TRBJ1-2	.	CATSRAGDYGYTF
TRBV2	.	TRBJ1-1	.	CASSQAGAEAFF
TRBV10-1	.	TRBJ1-2	TRBD1	CASSARQGKYDGYTF